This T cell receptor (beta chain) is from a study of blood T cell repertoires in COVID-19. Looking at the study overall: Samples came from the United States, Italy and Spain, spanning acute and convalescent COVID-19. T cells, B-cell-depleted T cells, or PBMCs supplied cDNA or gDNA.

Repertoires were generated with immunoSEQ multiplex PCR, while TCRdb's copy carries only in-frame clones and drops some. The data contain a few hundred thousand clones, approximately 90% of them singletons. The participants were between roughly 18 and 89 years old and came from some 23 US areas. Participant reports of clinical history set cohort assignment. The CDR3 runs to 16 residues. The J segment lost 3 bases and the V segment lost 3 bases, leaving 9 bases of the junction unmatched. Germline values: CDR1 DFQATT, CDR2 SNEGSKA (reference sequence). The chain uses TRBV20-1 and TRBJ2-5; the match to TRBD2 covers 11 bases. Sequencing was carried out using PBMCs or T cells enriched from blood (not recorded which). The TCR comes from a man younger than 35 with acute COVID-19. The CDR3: CSASLLAGEREETQYF. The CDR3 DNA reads TGCAGTGCTAGTTTACTAGCGGGAGAAAGAGAAGAGACCCAGTACTTC.